Below are 32 T cell receptor beta chains sequenced from a single sample in a study of blood T cell repertoires in COVID-19 (TCRdb year 2020). The library was prepared using the immunoSEQ multiplex PCR assay. Imported from immuneACCESS, the table was reduced by TCRdb to in-frame sequences with V and J called. These copies leave out some clones; in studies compared against another copy, an unresolved V gene accounts for under half, and the cause of the remainder is not known. The sample has about 200,000 clones on record, approximately 90% of them singletons. Jointly, the top ten make up around 0.53% of the sample. The sample was peripheral blood. These receptor sequences come from a man aged 45-65 years with acute or convalescent COVID-19.

The chain uses TRBV6-5 and TRBJ1-5, with TRBD1 matching over 7 bases. The CDR3 length is 14 residues. V shed 8 bases, J shed 1 base, and the junction held 5 bases outside the gene matches. Germline V lookup: CDR1 MNHEY, CDR2 SVGAGI. As DNA, the CDR3 is TGTGCCAGCGGGGACAGAGAAAGCAATCAGCCCCAGCATTTT. Amino acid sequence: CASGDRESNQPQHF.

The chain links TRBV5-4 to TRBJ2-7; the match to TRBD2 covers 9 bases. CDR1 is SGHNT and CDR2 is YYREEE in the germline V gene (reference sequence). Unmatched junction bases numbered 7, after V lost 5 bases and J lost 4 bases. The CDR3 totals 14 residues. DNA of the CDR3: TGTGCCAGCAGTATCAGCGGGGGGCTATACGAGCAGTACGTC. Its protein is CASSISGGLYEQYV.

This sequence joins TRBV3-1 (or the pseudogene TRBV3-2) and TRBJ2-5; 11 bases fit TRBD2. This CDR3 is 14 amino acids long. Germline assignment: CDR1 LGHDT and CDR2 YNNKEL (reference sequence). Trimming removed 5 bases from V and 2 bases from J; junction bases left unmatched: 1. The CDR3 here is CASSGTSGQETQYF. The CDR3 nucleotides are TGTGCCAGCAGCGGGACTAGCGGACAAGAGACCCAGTACTTC.

This sequence joins TRBV2 and TRBJ2-2, with 8 bases aligning to TRBD1. This CDR3 region has 16 residues. V was pared by 3 bases and J by 5 bases, with 8 bases of the junction left unmatched. CDR1 is SNHLY, CDR2 FYNNEI, per germline. DNA of the CDR3: TGTGCCAGCAGTGATTCGGGCAGGGGGCAGACCGGGGAGCTGTTTTTT. It codes for CASSDSGRGQTGELFF.

The chain recombines TRBV28 with TRBJ2-7; 9 nucleotides align to TRBD2. This CDR3 is built from 16 residues. Germline V lookup: CDR1 MDHEN, CDR2 SYDVKM. Germline trimming cut 5 bases from V and 3 bases from J; bases unmatched to any gene: 11. The CDR3 nucleotides are TGTGCCAGCAGTCAGCGAACCTGGACTAGCGACTACGAGCAGTACTTC. This codes for CASSQRTWTSDYEQYF.

The rearrangement joins TRBV4-1 to TRBJ1-4; D unclear. CDR3 size: 16 residues. Germline V gene data show CDR1 as MGHRA and CDR2 as YSYEKL. The germline V and J ends were trimmed by 1 base and 0 bases, with 9 bases remaining between them. This CDR3 reads CASSQVWSATNEKLFF. The CDR3 bases are TGCGCCAGCAGCCAAGTATGGTCAGCAACTAATGAAAAACTGTTTTTT.

This chain connects TRBV19 to TRBJ1-2, with D unresolved. In germline, CDR1 is LNHDA, CDR2 SQIVND (reference sequence). This CDR3 has 14 residues. The V and J ends lost 7 bases and 3 bases respectively, with 15 bases between them. CDR3 coding DNA: TGTGCCAGTACCGATACGGGATTGGACTATGGCTACACCTTC. Its translation is CASTDTGLDYGYTF.

The rearrangement uses TRBV21-1 and TRBJ1-5; TRBD1 is the table's D call and was not checked against the DNA. TRBV21-1 is classified as a pseudogene. CDR3 length: 14 amino acids. CDR3 region: CASSTGQVDWPQHF. In DNA form, the CDR3 reads TGTGCCAGCAGCACAGGACAGGTAGATTGGCCCCAGCATTTT.

The chain uses TRBV6-5 and TRBJ1-4, with D uncertain. The germline V gene encodes CDR1 MNHEY and CDR2 SVGAGI. The ends were cut back, 6 bases at V and 0 bases at J, with 8 bases in the middle. The CDR3 sequence is 14 residues long. The CDR3 bases are TGTGCCAGCAGAACGGGAACAACTAATGAAAAACTGTTTTTT. Protein sequence: CASRTGTTNEKLFF.

This chain connects TRBV2 to TRBJ1-5; 10 bases are shared with TRBD1. Germline CDR1 reads SNHLY; CDR2 reads FYNNEI. The ends lost 6 bases at V and 5 bases at J; junction bases unmatched: 4. This CDR3 comprises 14 residues. The CDR3 reads CASRRTGGHQPQHF. The CDR3 DNA follows: TGTGCCAGCAGGAGGACAGGGGGACATCAGCCCCAGCATTTT.

The chain has TRBV7-9 and TRBJ2-3; possibly TRBD1 for D (6 bases). CDR1 is SEHNR, CDR2 FQNEAQ, per germline (reference sequence). The CDR3 spans 18 residues. V was trimmed by 1 base and J by 2 bases, leaving 19 bases between them. CDR3 residues: CASSLGRTPRGSTDTQYF. CDR3 nucleotide sequence: TGTGCCAGCAGCTTAGGGCGAACCCCCAGGGGATCCACAGATACGCAGTATTTT.

The chain is built from TRBV5-1 and TRBJ1-3; 9 positions agree with TRBD1. This CDR3 has 16 residues. J gave up 2 bases and V 4 bases, and 7 bases lay outside the gene matches. Germline V gene data show CDR1 as SGHRS and CDR2 as YFSETQ. In DNA form, the CDR3 reads TGCGCCAGCAGCCCCCCCGGGACAGGGACTGGAAACACCATATATTTT. Encoded protein: CASSPPGTGTGNTIYF.

This sequence joins TRBV27 and TRBJ2-3, with 8 nucleotides matching TRBD2. J lost 5 bases, V lost 3 bases, and 13 bases had no gene match. This CDR3 has 17 residues. The germline V gene encodes CDR1 MNHEY and CDR2 SMNVEV (reference sequence). CDR3 in amino acids: CASSLRLAGTLQDTQYF. The CDR3 coding sequence is TGTGCCAGCAGTTTGAGGCTAGCGGGCACCCTTCAAGATACGCAGTATTTT.

CDR3 amino acids: CASSFGVGGANVLTF. In DNA, the CDR3 is TGTGCCAGCAGCTTCGGGGTTGGTGGGGCCAACGTCCTGACTTTC. The rearrangement joins TRBV7-7 to TRBJ2-6, with a tentative D call TRBD2 (5 bases). The CDR3 has 15 amino acids. The V gene lost 3 bases and the J gene lost 3 bases, with 9 bases spanning the gap. Per germline, CDR1 SSHAT and CDR2 FNYEAQ (reference sequence).

This clone occurred once. The rearrangement links TRBV3-1 (or the pseudogene TRBV3-2) to TRBJ1-3; D possibly corresponds to TRBD1 (6 bases). V lost 2 bases and J 4 bases, leaving 12 bases between the germline ends. CDR3 length: 15 amino acids. CDR1 and CDR2 (germline): LGHDT, YNNKEL (reference sequence). The CDR3 nucleotides read TGTGCCAGCAGCCAACTCCAGGGGATGGGAAACACCATATATTTT. Encoded protein: CASSQLQGMGNTIYF.

This chain uses TRBV12-3 or TRBV12-4 with TRBJ2-1, with 10 bases aligning to TRBD2. Trimming at V came to 10 bases and at J to 4 bases, leaving 4 bases not matched to a gene. CDR3 length: 13 amino acids. CDR3 DNA sequence: TGTGCCACCCGGACTAGCGGATACAATGAGCAGTTCTTC. It is translated as CATRTSGYNEQFF.

The chain employs TRBV28 and TRBJ1-6; D is ambiguous. Per the germline V gene, CDR1 is MDHEN and CDR2 is SYDVKM. The CDR3 sequence is 18 residues long. Trimming removed 2 bases from V and 0 bases from J, with 14 bases in between. The CDR3 is CASSLKVITSSYNSPLHF. For the CDR3, the DNA is TGTGCCAGCAGTTTAAAAGTCATCACTAGCTCCTATAATTCACCCCTCCACTTT.

The gene calls are TRBV27 and TRBJ2-1; TRBD2 might be the D (6 bases). This CDR3 is built from 15 residues. Germline-derived CDR1 and CDR2 are MNHEY and SMNVEV (reference sequence). Trimming removed 2 bases at V and 4 bases at J, with 12 bases between. The CDR3 region has the DNA TGTGCCAGCAGTTTAACGGCGGGACGATACAATGAGCAGTTCTTC. Its translation: CASSLTAGRYNEQFF.

V is TRBV7-6 and J is TRBJ2-2; maybe TRBD2 (5 bases). The germline CDR1 and CDR2 sequences are SGHVS and FNYEAQ. V lost 2 bases and J lost 4, with 11 bases in between. This CDR3 is built from 15 residues. CDR3 bases: TGTGCCAGCAGCTTATGGGGTGGAGGCACCGGGGAGCTGTTTTTT. It codes for CASSLWGGGTGELFF.

The chain uses TRBV11-3 and TRBJ1-2; D is unresolved. The CDR3 contains 14 residues. The germline V and J ends were trimmed by 1 base and 4 bases, with 10 bases remaining between them. The germline gives CDR1 SGHNT, CDR2 YENEEA. For the CDR3, the DNA is TGTGCCAGCAGCTTAGCCCGCCACAGCTATGGCTACACCTTC. Translating it yields CASSLARHSYGYTF.

The chain uses TRBV6-4 and TRBJ2-1; TRBD2 aligns across 14 bases. The V gene end was trimmed by 5 bases and the J gene end by 6 bases; junction bases not matched to a gene: 3. The germline gives CDR1 MRHNA, CDR2 SNTAGT. CDR3 length: 15 amino acids. The CDR3 nucleotides are TGTGCCAGCAGTCAGACTAGCGGGGGGGCCAATGAGCAGTTCTTC. Residues: CASSQTSGGANEQFF.

The V call is TRBV9, the J call TRBJ1-4; 8 nucleotides match TRBD1. Germline V CDR1 and CDR2: SGDLS, YYNGEE. The J segment lost 7 bases and the V segment lost 4 bases, leaving 6 bases of the junction unmatched. This CDR3 spans 14 amino acids. CDR3 protein: CASSPRDRREKLFF. The CDR3 DNA sequence: TGTGCCAGCAGCCCCAGGGACAGGCGTGAAAAACTGTTTTTT.

The CDR3 spells CASSRDSLSSDTQYF. Here the CDR3 DNA reads TGTGCCAGCAGTCGGGACAGCTTGTCCTCAGATACGCAGTATTTT. V usage is TRBV5-4 and J usage is TRBJ2-3, with TRBD1 identical over 7 bases. The germline V gene encodes CDR1 SGHNT and CDR2 YYREEE (reference sequence). The CDR3 length is 15 residues. Trimming at V came to 5 bases and at J to 4 bases, leaving 10 bases not matched to a gene.

The chain employs TRBV6-5 and TRBJ2-3, with TRBD2 matching over 9 bases. The CDR3 has 13 residues. Looked up from germline, CDR1 is MNHEY and CDR2 is SVGAGI. The junction had 8 bases not matched to a gene; V was cut back by 10 bases and J by 6 bases. CDR3 bases: TGTGCCACCGGGGGACTAGCAACGGATACGCAGTATTTT. Translated, it gives CATGGLATDTQYF.

The rearrangement links TRBV29-1 to TRBJ1-2; D gene uncertain. V shed 4 bases and J shed 1 base, with 10 bases lying between them. The CDR3 sequence is 13 residues long. Germline V gene lookup returns CDR1 SQVTM and CDR2 ANQGSEA. The DNA for the CDR3 is TGCAGCGTTGTATACGAGAGTAACTATGGCTACACCTTC. Protein sequence: CSVVYESNYGYTF.

This clone was seen only once. The V call is TRBV3-1 (or the pseudogene TRBV3-2), the J call TRBJ1-5; TRBD1 aligns across 7 bases. CDR1 is LGHDT, CDR2 YNNKEL, per germline (reference sequence). Losses at the gene ends were 2 bases for V and 12 bases for J; bases not matched to a gene: 7. CDR3 length: 13 amino acids. The CDR3 nucleotides are TGTGCCAGCAGCCAAAACCGGGACAGCGGCCAGCATTTT. Residues: CASSQNRDSGQHF.

This sequence joins TRBV6-5 and TRBJ1-5, with 7 bases matching TRBD1. Germline V gene lookup returns CDR1 MNHEY and CDR2 SVGAGI. The CDR3 is made up of 15 amino acids. V was clipped by 4 bases and J by 4 bases; unmatched bases: 7. The CDR3 sequence is CASSFLTGRNQPQHF. CDR3 nucleotide sequence: TGTGCCAGCAGTTTCTTGACAGGGAGAAATCAGCCCCAGCATTTT.

The chain uses TRBV28 and TRBJ2-5, with D tentatively TRBD2 (6 bases). The germline V gene encodes CDR1 MDHEN and CDR2 SYDVKM. The germline V and J ends were trimmed by 0 bases and 9 bases, with 14 bases remaining between them. The CDR3 is made up of 14 amino acids. CDR3 loop: CASSLWGGAGAQYF. The CDR3 bases are TGTGCCAGCAGTTTATGGGGCGGGGCTGGGGCCCAGTACTTC.

The chain has TRBV7-2 and TRBJ1-3; no clear D gene. Germline-derived CDR1 and CDR2 are SGHTA and FQGNSA. The CDR3 extends over 17 amino acids. Trimming left V 1 base short and J 2 bases short, with 15 bases between. The CDR3 region has the DNA TGTGCCAGCAGCTTAGTGGCCACACGCTCTCCTGGAAACACCATATATTTT. This sequence encodes CASSLVATRSPGNTIYF.

This clone was seen a few times. The chain combines TRBV12-3 or TRBV12-4 with TRBJ1-2, with 7 bases that match TRBD1. The ends lost 6 bases at V and 8 bases at J; junction bases unmatched: 6. This CDR3 is 12 amino acids long. CDR3 bases: TGTGCCAGCAGCGACAGGGATCGAGGCTACACCTTC. As protein: CASSDRDRGYTF.

This clone came up once. The rearrangement links TRBV2 to TRBJ1-2; 11 nucleotides agree with TRBD1. Germline V gives CDR1 SNHLY, CDR2 FYNNEI. This CDR3 comprises 14 residues. V shed 6 bases and J 4 bases; nucleotides not matched to a gene: 4. This CDR3 is CASRADRGLYGYTF. In nucleotides, the CDR3 is TGTGCCAGCAGAGCGGACAGGGGGCTCTATGGCTACACCTTC.

CDR3 protein: CASSLGSGEGTQYF. The DNA of the CDR3 is TGTGCCAGCAGCTTAGGGTCGGGGGAAGGAACGCAGTATTTT. V is TRBV7-2 and J is TRBJ2-3; the D gene is possibly TRBD2 (6 bases). V shed 1 base and J shed 9 bases, with 14 bases lying between them. Germline CDR1 reads SGHTA; CDR2 reads FQGNSA. This CDR3 has 14 residues.